Detailed here is one T cell receptor (beta chain). The antigen is unknown. TCRdb used MiXCR to reprocess the reads, holding one entry per CDR3 protein. This sample has around 210,000 distinct CDR3 sequences, with under 8.5% found just once. These data belong to a study of T cell repertoires in cytomegalovirus infection. Study-wide background: The public TCR beta signatures pointed to both CMV infection and matching HLA type.

The CDR3 sequence is 15 residues long. Germline CDR1 SGDLS, CDR2 YYNGEE. V lost 2 bases to trimming and J lost 5 bases, with 16 bases between them. Whole-study findings and limits: Cumulated frequencies of public TCR beta families served to identify carriers of CMV plus the relevant HLA. Clonotypes of TCR beta that were HLA-C-restricted and CMV-specific dominated the ex vivo response.

The genes are TRBV9 and TRBJ1-2, with D possibly being TRBD1 (5 bases). Sequencing was carried out using PBMCs. This sequence was found in a human donor in good health (CMV status not recorded). Some clones in this sample may be carry-over from other donors' samples. The CDR3 region is CASSVHPGPQYGYTF. CDR3 DNA sequence: TGTGCCAGCAGCGTTCACCCGGGACCACAATATGGCTACACCTTC.